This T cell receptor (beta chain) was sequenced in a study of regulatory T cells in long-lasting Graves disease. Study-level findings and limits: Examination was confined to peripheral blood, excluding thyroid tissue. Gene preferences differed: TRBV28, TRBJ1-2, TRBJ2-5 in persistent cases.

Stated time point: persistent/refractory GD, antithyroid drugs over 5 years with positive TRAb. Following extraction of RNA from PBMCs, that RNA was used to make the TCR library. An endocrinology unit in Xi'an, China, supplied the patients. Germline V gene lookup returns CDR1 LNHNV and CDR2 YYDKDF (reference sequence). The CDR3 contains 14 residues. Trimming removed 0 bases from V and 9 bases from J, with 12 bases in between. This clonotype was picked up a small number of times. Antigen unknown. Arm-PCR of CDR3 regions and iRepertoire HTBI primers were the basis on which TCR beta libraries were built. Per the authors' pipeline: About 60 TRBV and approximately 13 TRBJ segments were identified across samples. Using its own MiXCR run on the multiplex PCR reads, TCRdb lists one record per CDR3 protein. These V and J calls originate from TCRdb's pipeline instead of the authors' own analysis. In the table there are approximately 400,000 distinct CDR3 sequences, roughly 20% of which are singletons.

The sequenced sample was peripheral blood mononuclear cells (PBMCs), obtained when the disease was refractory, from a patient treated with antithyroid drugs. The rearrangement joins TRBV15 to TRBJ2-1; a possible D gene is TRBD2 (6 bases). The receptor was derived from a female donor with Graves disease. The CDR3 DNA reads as TGTGCCACCAGCAGAGATTTACTAGCTGGTGAGCAGTTCTTC. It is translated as CATSRDLLAGEQFF.